The 11 T cell receptor beta chains below all came from one sample that was sequenced in a study of cytomegalovirus exposure and HLA in healthy donors. The primer mix had 60 Vbeta and 13 Jbeta primers. Assay: immunoSEQ multiplex PCR; the TCRdb copy retains only in-frame clones and omits some. This repertoire shows 170,000 or so clones, approximately 82% found once; its top ten account for approximately 2%. The sequencing input was PBMCs. The receptors stem from a woman in her twenties or thirties in good health and CMV-seronegative.

As to this clone: Other DNA sequences within the sample encode an identical CDR3. The V gene is TRBV27, the J gene TRBJ1-5; 10 bases fit TRBD1. The CDR3 sequence is 15 residues long. The germline V gene has CDR1 MNHEY and CDR2 SMNVEV (reference sequence). V lost 3 bases, J lost 2 bases, and 1 base stayed unmatched. The CDR3 spells CASSLGTGGNQPQHF. DNA for the CDR3: TGTGCCAGCAGTTTGGGGACAGGGGGCAATCAGCCCCAGCATTTT.

The chain uses TRBV28 and TRBJ2-6; weak D call: TRBD2 (6 bases). The V end was cut by 4 bases, the J end by 2 bases, with 15 bases between. The CDR3 loop spans 17 amino acids. In germline, CDR1 is MDHEN, CDR2 SYDVKM. This CDR3 is CASSSPLGGAGANVLTF. The CDR3 DNA reads as TGTGCCAGCAGTTCCCCTCTGGGGGGAGCTGGGGCCAACGTCCTGACTTTC. The complete variable domain, with remaining parts taken from reference TRBV28 and TRBJ2-6, reads DVKVTQSSRYLVKRTGEKVFLECVQDMDHENMFWYRQDPGLGLRLIYFSYDVKMKEKGDIPEGYSVSREKKERFSLILESASTNQTSMYLCASSSPLGGAGANVLTFGAGSRLTVL.

This sequence joins TRBV28 and TRBJ2-6, with 7 nucleotides matching TRBD1. Trimming cost V 1 base and J 3 bases; bases outside gene matches: 6. Germline CDR1 MDHEN, CDR2 SYDVKM. This CDR3 contains 17 residues. The CDR3 nucleotides are TGTGCCAGCAGTTTATTCAACAGGGGTGGTGGGGCCAACGTCCTGACTTTC. Its translation: CASSLFNRGGGANVLTF.

The chain recombines TRBV28 with TRBJ2-3, with unresolved D. V lost 2 bases and J lost 0, with 9 bases in between. This CDR3 contains 15 residues. Germline CDR1 reads MDHEN; CDR2 reads SYDVKM. The CDR3 DNA reads as TGTGCCAGCAGTTTAGGTGAGGTGAGCACAGATACGCAGTATTTT. Amino acid sequence: CASSLGEVSTDTQYF.

The CDR3 sequence: CASRRGRGRSNSPLHF. CDR3 DNA sequence: TGTGCCAGCAGACGCGGCAGGGGGCGTAGTAATTCACCCCTCCACTTT. The gene calls are TRBV6-4 and TRBJ1-6, with TRBD1 matching over 8 bases. CDR1 MRHNA and CDR2 SNTAGT come from the germline V gene. The CDR3 loop spans 16 amino acids. J lost 6 bases, V lost 6 bases, and 10 bases had no gene match.

This clone appeared a few times. The genes are TRBV5-4 and TRBJ2-3; no definite D call. The V end was cut by 2 bases, the J end by 0 bases, with 10 bases between. Germline CDR1 SGHNT, CDR2 YYREEE (reference sequence). The CDR3 spans 15 residues. CDR3 DNA sequence: TGTGCCAGCAGCTTACGTGGTACTAGCACAGATACGCAGTATTTT. This encodes CASSLRGTSTDTQYF.

The rearrangement joins TRBV9 to TRBJ1-4; possible D gene TRBD1, 5 bases. The V gene lost 2 bases and the J gene lost 3 bases, with 8 bases spanning the gap. Per germline, CDR1 SGDLS and CDR2 YYNGEE. The CDR3 consists of 14 residues. The CDR3 protein is CASSVSGSNEKLFF. In nucleotides, the CDR3 is TGTGCCAGCAGCGTTTCAGGGTCTAATGAAAAACTGTTTTTT.

This chain links TRBV5-1 with TRBJ2-2, with 8 bases lining up with TRBD2. Germline CDR1 and CDR2: SGHRS and YFSETQ. The trim removed 6 bases at V and 3 bases at J, leaving 7 bases unmatched. The CDR3 is 15 amino acids. The CDR3 is CASKSGTRDTGELFF. CDR3 bases: TGCGCCAGCAAATCCGGGACTAGGGACACCGGGGAGCTGTTTTTT.

The chain couples TRBV19 to TRBJ2-2; tentative D call: TRBD2 (7 bases). Germline CDR1 is LNHDA and CDR2 is SQIVND (reference sequence). There are 16 residues in the CDR3. V lost 7 bases and J lost 4, with 19 bases in between. Here the CDR3 reads CASTSRGGRRTGELFF. DNA of the CDR3: TGTGCCAGTACCTCGAGGGGGGGGCGGCGCACCGGGGAGCTGTTTTTT.

V gene TRBV5-6 combines with J gene TRBJ2-5; 9 positions match TRBD1. The J call is doubtful: the DNA matches TRBJ2-7 better. Germline values: CDR1 SGHDT, CDR2 YYEEEE. CDR3 size: 15 residues. The CDR3 region is CASSLFGTGINEQYF. CDR3 coding DNA: TGTGCCAGCAGCTTGTTTGGGACAGGGATCAACGAGCAGTACTTC.

This clone has a handful of counts. The chain carries TRBV7-2 and TRBJ2-2; 8 nucleotides agree with TRBD1. From germline, CDR1 is SGHTA and CDR2 FQGNSA. The CDR3 extends over 18 amino acids. The J segment lost 3 bases and the V segment lost 5 bases, leaving 14 bases of the junction unmatched. CDR3 amino acids: CASSPSRDRNIYTGELFF. CDR3 bases: TGTGCCAGCAGCCCTTCCCGGGACAGGAACATATACACCGGGGAGCTGTTTTTT.